Given below is one T cell receptor (beta chain) in context. The sample is drawn from a study of identifying expanded T cells in peripheral blood. Using immunoSEQ multiplex PCR, the repertoire was profiled, and TCRdb retains in-frame clones only, with some absent. Of approximately 81,000 clones listed, around 83% were seen once; the top ten hold roughly a fifth. V lost 4 bases and J lost 7, with 13 bases in between. The CDR3 has 13 amino acids. Germline CDR1 and CDR2: MNHNS and SASEGT. The V gene is TRBV6-1, the J gene TRBJ1-2, with D unclear. Sequencing was performed on blood. The source is a person aged 18 to 69 in good health. CDR3 protein: CASSGFRGFGYTF. The CDR3 DNA is TGTGCCAGCAGTGGGTTCCGGGGTTTTGGCTACACCTTC.